The clone carrying this T cell receptor (beta chain) was observed a few times. Its antigen is currently unknown. The CDR3 has 14 residues. V gave up 3 bases and J gave up 0 bases, with 9 bases separating them. CDR1 and CDR2 from the germline V gene are LNHDA and SQIVND (reference sequence). Method: immunoSEQ multiplex PCR; TCRdb's copy keeps in-frame clones and lacks some. Found here are tens of thousands of clones, approximately 84% of them singletons; the top ten hold around 9.6%. This sample is part of a study of T cell responses to AZD1222 COVID-19 vaccine. Overall study findings and caveats: Baseline antibody screening turned up just a handful of seropositive AZD1222 recipients. CD4 TCRs covered the whole spike, strongest at regions 160-218 and 743-854.

This rearrangement joins TRBV19 to TRBJ2-7; no clear D. Material: peripheral blood, obtained on day 0 of AZD1222 vaccination. The receptor was derived from an adult in good health. CDR3 protein: CASSIGVNSYEQYF. The DNA of the CDR3 is TGTGCCAGTAGTATTGGGGTTAACTCCTACGAGCAGTACTTC. Full variable domain (outside the CDR3, taken from reference TRBV19 and TRBJ2-7): DGGITQSPKYLFRKEGQNVTLSCEQNLNHDAMYWYRQDPGQGLRLIYYSQIVNDFQKGDIAEGYSVSREKKESFPLTVTSAQKNPTAFYLCASSIGVNSYEQYFGPGTRLTVT.